Below are 24 T cell receptor beta chains sequenced from a single sample in a study of response to subunit inactivated influenza vaccine. TCRdb called the RT-PCR reads again in MiXCR, with one record for every CDR3 protein. The sample lists about 700,000 distinct CDR3 sequences, over 11% seen once, with 6.5% to 8.5% in the top ten. This specimen consisted of PBMCs from blood, obtained 14 to 15 days before vaccination. The receptors originated from a man aged 50 to 59 who received an inactivated influenza vaccine.

This clonotype was recorded a few times. This chain joins TRBV3-1 and TRBJ2-7, with D unresolved. Deletions cut 2 bases from V and 3 bases from J, with 5 bases between. The CDR3 loop spans 12 amino acids. The germline gives CDR1 LGHDT, CDR2 YNNKEL (reference sequence). The CDR3 protein is CASSQRDYEQYF. In DNA, the CDR3 is TGTGCCAGCAGCCAACGCGACTACGAGCAGTACTTC.

The sample holds a few counts of this clonotype. The V gene is TRBV20-1, the J gene TRBJ1-2; weak D call: TRBD1 (6 bases). The germline gives CDR1 DFQATT, CDR2 SNEGSKA (reference sequence). CDR3 length: 12 amino acids. The V and J ends lost 6 bases and 4 bases respectively, with 12 bases between them. For the CDR3, the DNA is TGCAGTGCGCATACAGGGCTCTATGGCTACACCTTC. The encoded protein is CSAHTGLYGYTF.

This clonotype was found a few times. The gene calls are TRBV29-1 and TRBJ2-7; 12 bases agree with TRBD1. Trimming removed 3 bases from V and 0 bases from J; junction bases left unmatched: 3. Germline V gene data show CDR1 as SQVTM and CDR2 as ANQGSEA. CDR3 length equals 15 residues. Here the CDR3 DNA reads TGCAGCGTTGATGGGACAGGGGGCAACTCCTACGAGCAGTACTTC. Its translation: CSVDGTGGNSYEQYF.

This clonotype was counted only a few times. The gene calls are TRBV27 and TRBJ1-2; unclear D gene. From germline, CDR1 is MNHEY and CDR2 SMNVEV (reference sequence). Between the trimmed V and J ends, which lost 6 bases and 5 bases, there was a span of 16 bases. CDR3 length: 14 residues. DNA for the CDR3: TGTGCCAGCAGGATTTCGCAACGCACGTATGGCTACACCTTC. The encoded protein is CASRISQRTYGYTF.

The rearrangement joins TRBV29-1 to TRBJ1-1; D is possibly TRBD1 (5 bases). The CDR3 covers 12 residues. Germline V CDR1 and CDR2: SQVTM, ANQGSEA. Trimming left V 4 bases short and J 8 bases short, with 14 bases between. The CDR3, as DNA: TGCAGCGTTGTTTCGACAGCCGGGGAAGCTTTCTTT. Translating gives CSVVSTAGEAFF.

This sequence joins TRBV7-9 and TRBJ2-1; 7 nucleotides agree with TRBD2. J lost 6 bases, V lost 0 bases, and 5 bases had no gene match. CDR3 length: 15 amino acids. The germline gives CDR1 SEHNR, CDR2 FQNEAQ (reference sequence). DNA for the CDR3: TGTGCCAGCAGCTTAGCGGCTAGCGGAGGCAATGAGCAGTTCTTC. As protein: CASSLAASGGNEQFF.

This chain links TRBV19 with TRBJ1-5, with D tentatively TRBD1 (6 bases). The germline V gene encodes CDR1 LNHDA and CDR2 SQIVND (reference sequence). The length of the CDR3 is 17 residues. Trimming pared 3 bases from V and 4 bases from J, leaving 19 bases between. This CDR3 reads CASSMSGTLKVNQPQHF. Written as DNA, the CDR3 is TGTGCCAGTAGTATGTCCGGGACACTCAAAGTAAATCAGCCCCAGCATTTT.

This chain joins TRBV10-3 and TRBJ2-2; the D is unclear. Trimming removed 2 bases at V and 6 bases at J, with 4 bases between. The germline V gene encodes CDR1 ENHRY and CDR2 SYGVKD. CDR3 length: 12 residues. CDR3 residues: CAISERPGELFF. Here the CDR3 DNA reads TGTGCCATCAGTGAGCGACCCGGGGAGCTGTTTTTT.

V gene TRBV9 combines with J gene TRBJ2-1; TRBD1 is a possible D gene (6 bases). This CDR3 comprises 15 residues. V was pared by 3 bases and J by 1 base, with 11 bases between. Germline CDR1 SGDLS, CDR2 YYNGEE. This CDR3 reads CASSASRGSYNEQFF. The CDR3 DNA follows: TGTGCCAGCAGCGCCAGCAGGGGTTCCTACAATGAGCAGTTCTTC.

Many counts were recorded for this clonotype. This chain connects TRBV20-1 to TRBJ2-6, with 8 bases matching TRBD1. The CDR3 covers 16 residues. Germline assignment: CDR1 DFQATT and CDR2 SNEGSKA (reference sequence). Trimming took 6 bases from V and 4 from J; bases not matched to a gene: 11. The CDR3 sequence is CSAAVTGVKGANVLTF. CDR3 sequence (DNA): TGCAGTGCGGCCGTGACAGGGGTGAAGGGGGCCAACGTCCTGACTTTC.

The chain combines TRBV20-1 with TRBJ2-5, with 7 nucleotides matching TRBD1. Germline V gene sequence: CDR1 DFQATT, CDR2 SNEGSKA (reference sequence). The V gene end was trimmed by 3 bases and the J gene end by 4 bases; junction bases not matched to a gene: 8. The CDR3 extends over 14 amino acids. CDR3 region: CSASVQGQLETQYF. The CDR3 region has the DNA TGCAGTGCTAGTGTCCAGGGACAGTTAGAGACCCAGTACTTC.

V gene TRBV12-3 or TRBV12-4 combines with J gene TRBJ2-2; 12 nucleotides match TRBD2. With 4 bases clipped from V and 0 bases from J, the junction kept 12 bases outside the gene matches. This CDR3 has 20 residues. The CDR3 loop reads CASSSRTGLAGITNTGELFF. Written as DNA, the CDR3 is TGTGCCAGCAGTTCCCGTACCGGACTAGCGGGGATTACGAACACCGGGGAGCTGTTTTTT.

There are a few counts of this clonotype. The chain couples TRBV20-1 to TRBJ2-2; TRBD1 matches 7 bases. Trimming cost V 0 bases and J 1 base; bases outside gene matches: 5. CDR1 is DFQATT, CDR2 SNEGSKA, per germline (reference sequence). The CDR3 sequence is 16 residues long. CDR3 bases: TGCAGTGCTAGAGAAACGAACAGGGGGAACACCGGGGAGCTGTTTTTT. Protein product: CSARETNRGNTGELFF.

This chain joins TRBV24-1 and TRBJ1-2; 8 bases map to TRBD1. The CDR3 covers 19 residues. Trimming cost V 1 base and J 6 bases; bases outside gene matches: 18. Germline assignment: CDR1 KGHDR and CDR2 SFDVKD. Here the CDR3 DNA reads TGTGCCACCAGTGATTTTTTGAGACAGGGGAGTCTAGGTGGTGATGGCTACACCTTC. Translation: CATSDFLRQGSLGGDGYTF.

The chain joins TRBV18 to TRBJ2-1; D is possibly TRBD1 or TRBD2 (5 bases each). With 3 bases removed from V and 7 bases from J, the gap between germline ends came to 16 bases. The CDR3 totals 15 residues. CDR1 is KGHSH and CDR2 is LQKENI in the germline V gene. As DNA, the CDR3 is TGTGCCAGCTCACCGGGGACGGACGGCGGGAATGAGCAGTTCTTC. Protein product: CASSPGTDGGNEQFF.

This clonotype was found many times. The gene calls are TRBV10-3 and TRBJ2-2, with 10 nucleotides matching TRBD2. Looked up from germline, CDR1 is ENHRY and CDR2 is SYGVKD. The CDR3 runs 16 residues. V lost 5 bases to trimming and J lost 2 bases; unmatched junction nucleotides: 5. In DNA form, the CDR3 reads TGTGCCATCAGTCCGGGACTAGCGCAAAACACCGGGGAGCTGTTTTTT. It codes for CAISPGLAQNTGELFF.

The J gene is TRBJ1-6, the V gene TRBV20-1; 7 positions agree with TRBD1. Germline CDR1 and CDR2: DFQATT and SNEGSKA (reference sequence). V lost 5 bases, J lost 9 bases, and 7 bases stayed unmatched. The length of the CDR3 is 13 residues. The CDR3 coding sequence is TGCAGTGCTGCTACAGGGGCCTCTTCACCCCTCCACTTT. Its protein is CSAATGASSPLHF.

This clonotype has only a few counts. The chain recombines TRBV12-3 or TRBV12-4 with TRBJ2-5; 7 bases are a match to TRBD2. This CDR3 comprises 15 residues. After removal of 5 bases from V and 4 bases from J, the junction contained 10 bases not matched to a gene. The CDR3 reads CASSGGEGGGETQYF. CDR3 in DNA: TGTGCCAGCAGTGGGGGGGAGGGAGGAGGAGAGACCCAGTACTTC.

CDR3 protein: CASSRGLAGGPYEQYF. DNA for the CDR3: TGTGCCAGCAGCCGAGGGCTAGCGGGGGGCCCCTACGAGCAGTACTTC. The genes are TRBV9 and TRBJ2-7, with 11 positions matching TRBD2. Germline V CDR1 and CDR2: SGDLS, YYNGEE. With 4 bases clipped from V and 2 bases from J, the junction kept 8 bases outside the gene matches. The CDR3 covers 16 residues.

This clonotype was detected only a few times. This sequence joins TRBV6-2 or TRBV6-3 and TRBJ2-7; 7 bases match TRBD1. This CDR3 has 15 amino acids. CDR1 is MNHEY, CDR2 SVGEGT, per germline. Trimming at V came to 6 bases and at J to 2 bases, leaving 10 bases not matched to a gene. This CDR3 is CASRVRGIPPYEQYF. CDR3 coding DNA: TGTGCCAGCAGGGTCAGGGGGATCCCCCCCTACGAGCAGTACTTC.

This clonotype was seen more than once but under ten times. This chain connects TRBV12-3 or TRBV12-4 to TRBJ2-1, with unresolved D. The CDR3 is made up of 11 amino acids. V lost 4 bases and J lost 9, with 7 bases in between. CDR3 sequence (DNA): TGTGCCAGCAGTTCAGGTATTGAGCAGTTCTTC. Its translation: CASSSGIEQFF.

This clonotype was observed a handful of times. The gene calls are TRBV10-3 and TRBJ2-3, with 8 bases identical to TRBD2. From germline, CDR1 is ENHRY and CDR2 SYGVKD. This CDR3 spans 16 amino acids. The J segment lost 2 bases and the V segment lost 3 bases, leaving 7 bases of the junction unmatched. CDR3 residues: CAISDPSLAATDTQYF. The CDR3 DNA reads TGTGCCATCAGTGACCCTTCACTAGCGGCCACAGATACGCAGTATTTT.

This clonotype was recorded at least ten times. The rearrangement links TRBV12-3 or TRBV12-4 to TRBJ2-3; 7 bases are a match to TRBD1. This CDR3 contains 15 residues. V shed 3 bases, J shed 1 base, and the junction held 4 bases outside the gene matches. The CDR3 reads CASSLGDRGTDTQYF. CDR3 DNA: TGTGCCAGCAGTTTGGGGGACAGAGGCACAGATACGCAGTATTTT.

The V and J genes are TRBV6-1 and TRBJ2-1; tentative D call: TRBD2 (6 bases). V gave up 2 bases and J gave up 8 bases, with 10 bases separating them. CDR1 is MNHNS and CDR2 is SASEGT in the germline V gene. This CDR3 has 13 residues. CDR3 protein: CASSEMGGYEQFF. As DNA, the CDR3 is TGTGCCAGCAGTGAAATGGGAGGATATGAGCAGTTCTTC.